Detailed here is one TCR beta chain. The source of the sample is a study of CD8 T cells in Susac syndrome. Random hexamers were used to reverse transcribe an amount of about 0.45 to 1 ug RNA. TCRdb re-called the immunoSEQ multiplex PCR reads through MiXCR, storing one row per CDR3 protein. The data show about 300,000 distinct CDR3 sequences, 75% to 90% seen once. The length of the CDR3 is 15 residues. V gave up 0 bases and J gave up 6 bases, with 13 bases separating them. The germline gives CDR1 LGHDT, CDR2 YNNKEL (reference sequence). This receptor was obtained from a human donor with multiple sclerosis. This sequence joins TRBV3-1 and TRBJ2-3; no clear D gene. The material sequenced was CD8+ T cells from PBMCs. The CDR3 DNA reads as TGTGCCAGCAGCCAAGAACCGCGACCGGCCGATACGCAGTATTTT. Amino acids: CASSQEPRPADTQYF.